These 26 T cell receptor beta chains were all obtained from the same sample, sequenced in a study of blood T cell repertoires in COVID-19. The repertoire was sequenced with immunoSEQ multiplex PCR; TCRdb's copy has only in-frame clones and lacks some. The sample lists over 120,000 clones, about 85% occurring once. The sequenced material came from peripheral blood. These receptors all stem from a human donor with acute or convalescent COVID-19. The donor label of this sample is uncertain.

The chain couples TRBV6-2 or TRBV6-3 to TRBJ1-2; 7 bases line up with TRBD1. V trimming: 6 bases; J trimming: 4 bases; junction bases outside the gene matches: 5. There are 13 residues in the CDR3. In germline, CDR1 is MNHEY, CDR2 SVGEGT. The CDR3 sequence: CASSRDSSYGYTF. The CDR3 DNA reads TGTGCCAGCAGCAGGGACAGCTCCTATGGCTACACCTTC.

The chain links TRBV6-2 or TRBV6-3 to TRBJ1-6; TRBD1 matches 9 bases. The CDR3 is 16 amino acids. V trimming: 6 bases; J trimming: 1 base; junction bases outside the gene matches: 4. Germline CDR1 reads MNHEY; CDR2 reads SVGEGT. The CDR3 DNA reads TGTGCCAGCAGCTCGGACAGGGGATCCTATAATTCACCCCTCCACTTT. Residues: CASSSDRGSYNSPLHF.

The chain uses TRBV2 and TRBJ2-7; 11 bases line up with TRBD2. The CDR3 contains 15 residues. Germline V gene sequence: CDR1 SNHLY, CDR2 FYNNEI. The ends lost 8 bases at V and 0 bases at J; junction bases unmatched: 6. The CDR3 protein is CASGIAGGASYEQYF. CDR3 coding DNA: TGTGCCAGCGGTATAGCGGGGGGGGCCTCCTACGAGCAGTACTTC.

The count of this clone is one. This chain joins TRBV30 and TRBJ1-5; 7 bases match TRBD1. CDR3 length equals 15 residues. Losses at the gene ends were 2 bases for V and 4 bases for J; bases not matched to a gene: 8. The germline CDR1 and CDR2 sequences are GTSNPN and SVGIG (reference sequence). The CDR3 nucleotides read TGTGCCTGGAGTCTGTCGGGACAGAGGAATCAGCCCCAGCATTTT. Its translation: CAWSLSGQRNQPQHF. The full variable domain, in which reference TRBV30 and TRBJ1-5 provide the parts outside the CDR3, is SQTIHQWPATLVQPVGSPLSLECTVEGTSNPNLYWYRQAAGRGLQLLFYSVGIGQISSEVPQNLSASRPQDRQFILSSKKLLLSDSGFYLCAWSLSGQRNQPQHFGDGTRLSIL.

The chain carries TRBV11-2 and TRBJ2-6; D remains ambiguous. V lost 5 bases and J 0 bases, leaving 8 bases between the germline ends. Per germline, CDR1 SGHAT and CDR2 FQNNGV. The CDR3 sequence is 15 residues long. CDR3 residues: CASSRRSSGANVLTF. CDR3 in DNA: TGTGCCAGCAGCCGACGGAGCTCTGGGGCCAACGTCCTGACTTTC.

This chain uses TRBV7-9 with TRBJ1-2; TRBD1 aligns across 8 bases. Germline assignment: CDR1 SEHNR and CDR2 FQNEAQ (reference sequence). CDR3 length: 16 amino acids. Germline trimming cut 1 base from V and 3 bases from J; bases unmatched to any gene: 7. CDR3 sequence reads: CASSLGLGQGDYGYTF. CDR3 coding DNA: TGTGCCAGCAGCTTAGGACTCGGACAGGGAGACTATGGCTACACCTTC.

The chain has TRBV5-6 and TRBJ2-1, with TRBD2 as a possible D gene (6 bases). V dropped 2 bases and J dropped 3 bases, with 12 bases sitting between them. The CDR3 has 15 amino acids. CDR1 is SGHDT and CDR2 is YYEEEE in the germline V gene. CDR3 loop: CASSFWGLHYNEQFF. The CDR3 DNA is TGTGCCAGCAGCTTTTGGGGACTCCACTACAATGAGCAGTTCTTC.

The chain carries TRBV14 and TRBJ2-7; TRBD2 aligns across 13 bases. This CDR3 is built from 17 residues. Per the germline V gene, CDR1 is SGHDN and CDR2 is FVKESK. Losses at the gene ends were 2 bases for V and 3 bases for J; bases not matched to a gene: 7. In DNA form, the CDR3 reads TGTGCCAGCAGCCAACCCCCGGGACTAGCGGGACACTACGAGCAGTACGTC. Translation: CASSQPPGLAGHYEQYV.

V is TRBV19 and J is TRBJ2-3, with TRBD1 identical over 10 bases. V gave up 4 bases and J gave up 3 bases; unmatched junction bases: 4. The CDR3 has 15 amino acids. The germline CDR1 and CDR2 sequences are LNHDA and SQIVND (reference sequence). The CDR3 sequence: CASSTDRGDTDTQYF. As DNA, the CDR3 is TGTGCCAGTAGTACGGACAGGGGGGATACAGATACGCAGTATTTT.

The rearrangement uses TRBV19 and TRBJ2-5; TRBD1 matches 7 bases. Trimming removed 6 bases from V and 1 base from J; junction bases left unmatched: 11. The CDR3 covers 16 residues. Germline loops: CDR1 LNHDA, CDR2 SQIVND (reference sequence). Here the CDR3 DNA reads TGTGCCAGTAGCGTACAGGGGTCCATGATCCAAGAGACCCAGTACTTC. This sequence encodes CASSVQGSMIQETQYF.

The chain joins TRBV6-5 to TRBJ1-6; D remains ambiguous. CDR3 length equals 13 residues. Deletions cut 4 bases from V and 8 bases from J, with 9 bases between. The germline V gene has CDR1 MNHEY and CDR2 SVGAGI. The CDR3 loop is CASSSWEDSPLHF. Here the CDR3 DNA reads TGTGCCAGCAGTTCGTGGGAGGATTCACCCCTCCACTTT.

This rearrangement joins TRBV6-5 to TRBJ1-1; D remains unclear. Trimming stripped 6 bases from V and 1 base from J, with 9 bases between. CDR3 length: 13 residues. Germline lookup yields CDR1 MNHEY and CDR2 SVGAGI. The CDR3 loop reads CASSHTWNTEAFF. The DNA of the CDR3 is TGTGCCAGCAGCCACACGTGGAACACTGAAGCTTTCTTT.

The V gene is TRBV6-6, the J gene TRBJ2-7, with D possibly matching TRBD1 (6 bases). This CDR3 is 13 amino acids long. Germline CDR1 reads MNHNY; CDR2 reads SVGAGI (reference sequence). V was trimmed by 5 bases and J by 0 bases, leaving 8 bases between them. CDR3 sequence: CASSATGSYEQYV. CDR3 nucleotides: TGTGCCAGCAGTGCGACAGGCTCCTACGAGCAGTACGTC.

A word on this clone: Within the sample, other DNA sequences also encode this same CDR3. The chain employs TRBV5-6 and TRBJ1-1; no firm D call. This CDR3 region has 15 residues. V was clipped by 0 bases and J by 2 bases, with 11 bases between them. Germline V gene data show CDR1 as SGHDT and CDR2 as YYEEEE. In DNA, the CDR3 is TGTGCCAGCAGCTTGGTAGGAGGACCAAACACTGAAGCTTTCTTT. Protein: CASSLVGGPNTEAFF.

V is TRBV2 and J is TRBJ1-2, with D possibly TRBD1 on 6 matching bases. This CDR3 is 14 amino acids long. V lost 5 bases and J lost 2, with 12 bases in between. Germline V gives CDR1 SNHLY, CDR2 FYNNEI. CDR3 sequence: CASSPGGGNYGYTF. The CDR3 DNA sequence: TGTGCCAGCAGTCCTGGTGGGGGCAACTATGGCTACACCTTC.

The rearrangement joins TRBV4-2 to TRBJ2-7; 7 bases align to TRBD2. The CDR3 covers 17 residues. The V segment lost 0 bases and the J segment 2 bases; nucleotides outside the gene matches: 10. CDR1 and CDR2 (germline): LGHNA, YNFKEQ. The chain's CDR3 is CASSQEKEPSGPYEQYF. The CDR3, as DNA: TGTGCCAGCAGCCAAGAAAAGGAGCCTAGCGGACCCTACGAGCAGTACTTC.

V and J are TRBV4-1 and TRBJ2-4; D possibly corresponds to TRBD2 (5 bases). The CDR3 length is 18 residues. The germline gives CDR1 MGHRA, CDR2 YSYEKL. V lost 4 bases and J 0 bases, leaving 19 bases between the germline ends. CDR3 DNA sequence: TGCGCCAGCAGCCTCGGAGAGGGTCTCAGCCTAGCCAAAAACATTCAGTACTTC. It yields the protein CASSLGEGLSLAKNIQYF.

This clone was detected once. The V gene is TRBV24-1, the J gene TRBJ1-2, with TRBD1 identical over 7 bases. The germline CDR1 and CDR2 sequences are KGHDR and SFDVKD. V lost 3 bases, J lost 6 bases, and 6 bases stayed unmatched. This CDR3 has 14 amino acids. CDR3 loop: CATSDLTGVHGYTF. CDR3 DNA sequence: TGTGCCACCAGTGATCTCACAGGGGTACATGGCTACACCTTC.

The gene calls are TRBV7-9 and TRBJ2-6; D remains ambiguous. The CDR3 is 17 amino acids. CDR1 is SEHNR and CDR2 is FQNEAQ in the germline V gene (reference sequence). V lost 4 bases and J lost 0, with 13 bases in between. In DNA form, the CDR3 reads TGTGCCAGCAGCTACCCCCGCCGGAGCTCTGGGGCCAACGTCCTGACTTTC. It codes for CASSYPRRSSGANVLTF. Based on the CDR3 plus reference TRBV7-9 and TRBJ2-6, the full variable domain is DTGVSQNPRHKITKRGQNVTFRCDPISEHNRLYWYRQTLGQGPEFLTYFQNEAQLEKSRLLSDRFSAERPKGSFSTLEIQRTEQGDSAMYLCASSYPRRSSGANVLTFGAGSRLTVL.

The CDR3 loop reads CASSLYRNYGYTF. As DNA, the CDR3 is TGTGCCAGCAGTTTATACCGGAACTATGGCTACACCTTC. V usage is TRBV12-3 or TRBV12-4 and J usage is TRBJ1-2; D gene unclear. CDR3 size: 13 residues. V lost 2 bases and J 2 bases, leaving 6 bases between the germline ends.

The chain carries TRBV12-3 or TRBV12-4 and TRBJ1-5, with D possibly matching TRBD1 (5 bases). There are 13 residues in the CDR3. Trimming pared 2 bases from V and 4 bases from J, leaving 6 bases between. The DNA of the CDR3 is TGTGCCAGCAGTTTAAGGGGAAATCAGCCCCAGCATTTT. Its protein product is CASSLRGNQPQHF.

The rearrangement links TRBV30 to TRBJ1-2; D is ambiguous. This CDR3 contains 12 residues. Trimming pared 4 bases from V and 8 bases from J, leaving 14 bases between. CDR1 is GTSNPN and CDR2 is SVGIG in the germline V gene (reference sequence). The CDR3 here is CAWNRVDEGYTF. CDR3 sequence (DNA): TGTGCCTGGAACCGCGTAGATGAAGGCTACACCTTC.

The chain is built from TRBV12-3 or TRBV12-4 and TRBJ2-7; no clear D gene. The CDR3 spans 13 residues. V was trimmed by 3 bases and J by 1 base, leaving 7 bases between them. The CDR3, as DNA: TGTGCCAGCAGTTTTGTCTTGTCCTACGAGCAGTACTTC. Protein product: CASSFVLSYEQYF.

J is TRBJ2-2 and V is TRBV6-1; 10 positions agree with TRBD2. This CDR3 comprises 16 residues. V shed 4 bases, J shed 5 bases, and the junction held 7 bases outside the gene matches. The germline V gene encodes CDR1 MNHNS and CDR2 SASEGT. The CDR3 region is CASSAPSGGPTGELFF. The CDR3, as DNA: TGTGCCAGCAGTGCCCCTAGCGGGGGCCCGACCGGGGAGCTGTTTTTT.

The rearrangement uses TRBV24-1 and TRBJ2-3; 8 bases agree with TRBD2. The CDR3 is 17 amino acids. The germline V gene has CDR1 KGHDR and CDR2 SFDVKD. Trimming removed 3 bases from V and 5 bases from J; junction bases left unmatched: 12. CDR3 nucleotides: TGTGCCACCAGTGATCAAAAAGCGGGAGCTTTTGTAGATACGCAGTATTTT. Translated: CATSDQKAGAFVDTQYF.

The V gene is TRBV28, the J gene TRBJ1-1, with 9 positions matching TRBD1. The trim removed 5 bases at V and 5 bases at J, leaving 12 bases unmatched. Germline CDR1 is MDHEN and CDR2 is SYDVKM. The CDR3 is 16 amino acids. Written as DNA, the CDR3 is TGTGCCAGCAGTATCTCCCCGGGACAGGGATTAACTGAAGCTTTCTTT. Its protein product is CASSISPGQGLTEAFF.